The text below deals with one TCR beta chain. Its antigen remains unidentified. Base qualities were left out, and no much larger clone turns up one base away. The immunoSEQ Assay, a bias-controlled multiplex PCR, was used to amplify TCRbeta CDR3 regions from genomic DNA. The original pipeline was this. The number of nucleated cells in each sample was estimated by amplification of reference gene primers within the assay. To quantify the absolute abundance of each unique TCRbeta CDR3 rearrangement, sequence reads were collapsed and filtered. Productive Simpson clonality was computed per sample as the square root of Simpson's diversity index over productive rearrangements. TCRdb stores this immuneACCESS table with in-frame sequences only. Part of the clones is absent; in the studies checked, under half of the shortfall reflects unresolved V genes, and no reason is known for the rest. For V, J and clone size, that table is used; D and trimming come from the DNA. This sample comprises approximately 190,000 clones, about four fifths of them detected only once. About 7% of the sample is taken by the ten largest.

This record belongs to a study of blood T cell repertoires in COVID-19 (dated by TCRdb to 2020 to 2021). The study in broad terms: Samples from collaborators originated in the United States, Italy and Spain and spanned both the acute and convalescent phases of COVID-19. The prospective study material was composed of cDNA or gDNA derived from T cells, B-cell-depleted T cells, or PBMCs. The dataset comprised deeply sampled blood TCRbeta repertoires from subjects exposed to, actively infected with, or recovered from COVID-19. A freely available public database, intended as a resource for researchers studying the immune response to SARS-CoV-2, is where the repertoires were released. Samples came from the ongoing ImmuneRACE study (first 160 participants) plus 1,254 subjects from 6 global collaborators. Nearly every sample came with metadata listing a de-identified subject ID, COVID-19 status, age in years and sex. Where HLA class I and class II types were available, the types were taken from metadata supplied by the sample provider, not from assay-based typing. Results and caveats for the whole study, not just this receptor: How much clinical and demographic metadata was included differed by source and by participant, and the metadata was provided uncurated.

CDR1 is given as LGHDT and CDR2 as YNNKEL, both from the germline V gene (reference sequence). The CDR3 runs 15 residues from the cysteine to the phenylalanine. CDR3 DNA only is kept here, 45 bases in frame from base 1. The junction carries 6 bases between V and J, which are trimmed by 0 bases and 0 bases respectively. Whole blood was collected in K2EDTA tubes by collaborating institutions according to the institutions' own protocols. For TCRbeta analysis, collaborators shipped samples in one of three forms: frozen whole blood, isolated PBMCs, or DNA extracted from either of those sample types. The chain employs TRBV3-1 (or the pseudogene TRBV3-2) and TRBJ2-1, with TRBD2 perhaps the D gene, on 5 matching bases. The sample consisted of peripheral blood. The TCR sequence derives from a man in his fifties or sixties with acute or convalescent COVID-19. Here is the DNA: TGTGCCAGCAGCCAAGACGGGATCTCCTACAATGAGCAGTTCTTC. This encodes CASSQDGISYNEQFF.